A selection of T cell receptor beta chains follows, all from one sample in a study of blood T cell repertoires in COVID-19. Here immunoSEQ multiplex PCR was the method, and the copy in TCRdb shows in-frame clones only, minus some. Found here are about 25,000 clones, 80% to 90% of them singletons; the top ten hold approximately 8%. Sequencing used peripheral blood. These receptor sequences come from a man between 50 and 59 years old with active COVID-19. Both conserved end residues are part of each CDR3. The D gene is left open where the match is weak. Clone size is stated in some rows and not others, as once, few, many or a class when expanded.

NA	NA	TRBV28	TRBJ2-5	CASSDLRGVETQYF	TGTGCCAGCAGTGACCTCCGGGGAGTGGAGACCCAGTACTTC
NA	NA	TRBV6-6	TRBJ2-7	CARDEDSRTPYEQHF	TGTGCCAGAGACGAAGACAGCCGAACTCCCTACGAGCAGCACTTC
NA	TRBD2	TRBV2	TRBJ2-1	CASSEALRGGLDEQFF	TGTGCCAGCAGTGAAGCGTTGCGGGGGGGCTTGGATGAGCAGTTCTTC
NA	NA	TRBV2	TRBJ2-5	CASKTGDLETQYF	TGTGCCAGCAAAACGGGGGATCTGGAGACCCAGTACTTC
NA	NA	TRBV9	TRBJ1-4	CASSVDPTGLEKLFF	TGTGCCAGCAGCGTGGACCCTACGGGACTTGAAAAACTGTTTTTT
NA	NA	TRBV6-1	TRBJ2-1	CASSDGLNPYNEQFF	TGTGCCAGCAGTGACGGACTGAATCCCTACAATGAGCAGTTCTTC
NA	NA	TRBV7-2	TRBJ1-1	CASSLSIRRGTEAFF	TGTGCCAGCAGCTTAAGTATCCGACGAGGCACTGAAGCTTTCTTT
NA	NA	TRBV19	TRBJ2-7	CASSISGDYEQYF	TGTGCCAGTAGTATAAGCGGAGACTACGAGCAGTACTTC
NA	TRBD1	TRBV19	TRBJ2-6	CASSSGQGASGANVLTF	TGTGCCAGTAGCTCGGGGCAGGGGGCGAGTGGGGCCAACGTCCTGACTTTC
NA	TRBD1	TRBV28	TRBJ2-4	CASRQGNKNIQYF	TGTGCCAGCAGACAGGGGAACAAAAACATTCAGTACTTC
NA	NA	TRBV29-1	TRBJ2-7	CSVEAVGYEQYF	TGCAGCGTTGAAGCGGTCGGCTACGAGCAGTACTTC
NA	NA	TRBV6-5	TRBJ1-5	CASSRTPDSYQPQHF	TGTGCCAGCAGCCGGACACCGGATTCGTATCAGCCCCAGCATTTT
NA	TRBD1	TRBV30	TRBJ1-5	CAWSPPPTGRQPQHF	TGTGCCTGGAGTCCACCGCCGACAGGGCGGCAGCCCCAGCATTTT
once	TRBD2	TRBV11-2	TRBJ2-3	CASSSRGWPLAGSTDTQYF	TGTGCCAGCAGTTCCCGCGGTTGGCCACTAGCGGGGAGCACAGATACGCAGTATTTT
NA	NA	TRBV6-4	TRBJ2-1	CASSRESRFEQFF	TGTGCCAGCAGCCGGGAGTCTAGGTTTGAGCAGTTCTTC
NA	NA	TRBV6-5	TRBJ1-6	CASRYDQGNDSPLHF	TGTGCCAGCAGATACGACCAGGGTAATGATTCACCCCTCCACTTT
NA	TRBD1	TRBV27	TRBJ1-3	CASSLNQGATGNTIYF	TGTGCCAGCAGTTTGAATCAGGGGGCGACGGGAAACACCATATATTTT
NA	TRBD1	TRBV5-6	TRBJ2-1	CASSLVTGANHNEQFF	TGTGCCAGCAGCTTGGTTACAGGGGCTAATCACAATGAGCAGTTCTTC
once	NA	TRBV28	TRBJ1-4	CASGAVATNEKLFF	TGTGCCAGCGGTGCTGTAGCAACTAATGAAAAACTGTTTTTT
NA	NA	TRBV5-4	TRBJ2-2	CASSLAGKANGELFF	TGTGCCAGCAGCTTGGCTGGTAAAGCTAACGGGGAGCTGTTTTTT
NA	NA	TRBV6-6	TRBJ1-3	CASSLNRVDNGNTIYF	TGTGCCAGCAGTTTAAACAGGGTAGACAACGGAAACACCATATATTTT
NA	TRBD1	TRBV7-8	TRBJ2-4	CASSPDRVAKNIQYF	TGTGCCAGCAGCCCAGACAGGGTAGCCAAAAACATTCAGTACTTC
NA	NA	TRBV13	TRBJ2-2	CASSLLSGELFF	TGTGCCAGCAGCTTACTATCCGGGGAGCTGTTTTTT
NA	NA	TRBV11-2	TRBJ1-6	CASSFDGKSNSPLHF	TGTGCCAGCAGCTTCGACGGGAAGAGTAATTCACCCCTCCACTTT
once	TRBD2	TRBV6-2/TRBV6-3	TRBJ2-3	CASSYSGGLALGTQYF	TGTGCCAGCAGTTACTCAGGGGGACTAGCGCTCGGTACGCAGTATTTT
NA	NA	TRBV5-1	TRBJ1-3	CASSPEDSIGNTIYF	TGCGCCAGCAGCCCGGAGGACAGTATCGGAAACACCATATATTTT
NA	TRBD2	TRBV9	TRBJ2-1	CASSVRGLAPDEQFF	TGTGCCAGCAGCGTAAGGGGACTAGCGCCCGATGAGCAGTTCTTC
medium-sized	NA	TRBV4-3	TRBJ2-1	CASSPRAGESYNEQFF	TGCGCCAGCAGCCCTAGGGCGGGTGAATCCTACAATGAGCAGTTCTTC
NA	TRBD2	TRBV29-1	TRBJ2-7	CSVEDQSGGGVPYEQYF	TGCAGCGTTGAAGACCAGTCTGGGGGGGGAGTACCATACGAGCAGTACTTC
NA	NA	TRBV6-5	TRBJ1-1	CASSRGTSNTEAFF	TGTGCCAGCAGCCGAGGAACATCGAACACTGAAGCTTTCTTT
NA	NA	TRBV4-2	TRBJ1-1	CASSHLGKNTEAFF	TGTGCCAGCAGCCATCTCGGTAAAAACACTGAAGCTTTCTTT
NA	TRBD2	TRBV19	TRBJ2-4	CASSTGLVLIQYF	TGTGCCAGTAGTACGGGACTAGTCCTCATTCAGTACTTC
NA	NA	TRBV5-8	TRBJ2-7	CASSLYNSYEQYF	TGTGCCAGCAGCTTGTACAACTCCTACGAGCAGTACTTC
NA	NA	TRBV6-5	TRBJ2-1	CASSIRSNEQFF	TGTGCCAGCAGCATACGGAGTAATGAGCAGTTCTTC
few	TRBD1	TRBV6-5	TRBJ2-1	CASRDRGYYNEQFF	TGTGCCAGCAGGGACAGGGGGTACTACAATGAGCAGTTCTTC
NA	NA	TRBV10-3	TRBJ2-5	CAITSGTQETQYF	TGTGCCATCACCAGCGGTACACAAGAGACCCAGTACTTC
once	TRBD1	TRBV6-5	TRBJ1-2	CASRTGSYGYTF	TGTGCCAGCAGGACAGGGTCCTATGGCTACACCTTC
once	TRBD2	TRBV4-2	TRBJ2-3	CASSQEASGGADTQYF	TGTGCCAGCAGCCAAGAGGCTAGCGGGGGGGCAGATACGCAGTATTTT
NA	NA	TRBV5-1	TRBJ2-5	CASSLADRVAGETQYF	TGCGCCAGCAGCTTGGCCGATCGAGTCGCTGGAGAGACCCAGTACTTC
once	NA	TRBV18	TRBJ1-2	CASSRNTQINYGYTF	TGTGCCAGCTCACGGAATACACAGATTAACTATGGCTACACCTTC